This passage covers 18 T cell receptor beta chains from one sample sequenced in a study of blood T cell repertoires in COVID-19. Here immunoSEQ multiplex PCR was the method, and the copy in TCRdb shows in-frame clones only, minus some. The data show approximately 500,000 clones, roughly nine tenths seen once. The sample consisted of peripheral blood. These receptors all come from a woman aged 50 to 60 with COVID-19, enrolled during active disease.

The rearrangement links TRBV30 to TRBJ2-5, with D perhaps matching TRBD2 (5 bases). In germline, CDR1 is GTSNPN, CDR2 SVGIG (reference sequence). Trimming shortened V by 0 bases and J by 5 bases, and 13 bases separated the two germline ends. The CDR3 covers 14 residues. CDR3 sequence: CAWSVRGTRETQYF. CDR3 coding DNA: TGTGCCTGGAGTGTACGAGGCACTAGGGAGACCCAGTACTTC. The variable domain in full, with the rest retrieved from reference TRBV30 and TRBJ2-5, is SQTIHQWPATLVQPVGSPLSLECTVEGTSNPNLYWYRQAAGRGLQLLFYSVGIGQISSEVPQNLSASRPQDRQFILSSKKLLLSDSGFYLCAWSVRGTRETQYFGPGTRLLVL.

Remarks on this clone: The same CDR3 also results from other DNA sequences found in this sample. This chain uses TRBV5-1 with TRBJ1-2; D not certain. The CDR3 totals 12 residues. Trimming took off 2 bases at V and 5 bases at J, with 7 bases between the two ends. Germline CDR1 SGHRS, CDR2 YFSETQ. CDR3 in DNA: TGCGCCAGCAGCTTAGCGGGATATGGCTACACCTTC. Protein product: CASSLAGYGYTF. The entire variable domain, with the rest obtained from reference TRBV5-1 and TRBJ1-2, is as follows: KAGVTQTPRYLIKTRGQQVTLSCSPISGHRSVSWYQQTPGQGLQFLFEYFSETQRNKGNFPGRFSGRQFSNSRSEMNVSTLELGDSALYLCASSLAGYGYTFGSGTRLTVV.

V and J are TRBV5-1 and TRBJ1-2; 7 nucleotides align to TRBD1. V lost 2 bases to trimming and J lost 6 bases; unmatched junction nucleotides: 1. Germline V gene sequence: CDR1 SGHRS, CDR2 YFSETQ. CDR3 length: 12 residues. The CDR3 DNA reads TGCGCCAGCAGCTTAGACAGGGATGGCTACACCTTC. Amino acids: CASSLDRDGYTF.

The count of this clone is one. This sequence joins TRBV11-3 and TRBJ1-1; 8 positions match TRBD1. Germline V gene lookup returns CDR1 SGHNT and CDR2 YENEEA. The CDR3 runs 14 residues. J lost 3 bases, V lost 5 bases, and 5 bases had no gene match. The CDR3 sequence is CASSGPGGYTEAFF. The CDR3 DNA reads TGTGCCAGCAGCGGCCCAGGGGGCTACACTGAAGCTTTCTTT.

This clone was seen just once. The V and J genes are TRBV5-4 and TRBJ1-1, with D possibly TRBD1 on 6 matching bases. Trimming pared 3 bases from V and 7 bases from J, leaving 13 bases between. CDR1 and CDR2 (germline): SGHNT, YYREEE (reference sequence). The CDR3 has 13 residues. CDR3: CASSWDRGGEAFF. The DNA of the CDR3 is TGTGCCAGCAGCTGGGACCGAGGGGGTGAAGCTTTCTTT.

This chain joins TRBV9 and TRBJ2-2; the D gene is possibly TRBD2 (6 bases). Trimming removed 3 bases from V and 1 base from J, with 13 bases in between. Germline loops: CDR1 SGDLS, CDR2 YYNGEE. The CDR3 spans 16 residues. The CDR3 is CASSGREIRNTGELFF. In DNA, the CDR3 is TGTGCCAGCAGCGGGCGGGAAATACGGAACACCGGGGAGCTGTTTTTT.

V usage is TRBV19 and J usage is TRBJ1-2, with D possibly being TRBD1 (5 bases). V was trimmed by 4 bases and J by 0 bases, leaving 15 bases between them. Germline CDR1 reads LNHDA; CDR2 reads SQIVND (reference sequence). The CDR3 spans 16 residues. As DNA, the CDR3 is TGTGCCAGTAGTACGCCCACAGGCCGTTCTAACTATGGCTACACCTTC. This translates into CASSTPTGRSNYGYTF.

The chain combines TRBV30 with TRBJ1-2, with D perhaps matching TRBD1 (6 bases). Germline V gene data show CDR1 as GTSNPN and CDR2 as SVGIG (reference sequence). The CDR3 sequence is 12 residues long. The ends were cut back, 6 bases at V and 6 bases at J, with 14 bases in the middle. The DNA for the CDR3 is TGTGCCTGCTCATTGACAGGAGATGGCTACACCTTC. This gives the protein CACSLTGDGYTF.

The V and J genes are TRBV11-3 and TRBJ2-7; 11 bases agree with TRBD1. The J segment lost 2 bases and the V segment lost 5 bases, leaving 8 bases of the junction unmatched. The CDR3 consists of 16 residues. Germline values: CDR1 SGHNT, CDR2 YENEEA. The CDR3, as DNA: TGTGCCAGCAGCCCTCGGGGGGGACAGGGGGCCTACGAGCAGTACTTC. Residues: CASSPRGGQGAYEQYF.

This chain uses TRBV6-6 with TRBJ1-1; 8 nucleotides align to TRBD1. V lost 5 bases and J lost 7; bases outside the gene matches: 3. The CDR3 covers 12 residues. CDR1 MNHNY and CDR2 SVGAGI come from the germline V gene (reference sequence). The CDR3, as DNA: TGTGCCAGCAGTCAGGGACAGGTTGAAGCTTTCTTT. This codes for CASSQGQVEAFF.

This clone appeared once. This sequence joins TRBV27 and TRBJ1-1; unclear D gene. Trimming stripped 4 bases from V and 0 bases from J, with 6 bases between. Germline lookup yields CDR1 MNHEY and CDR2 SMNVEV (reference sequence). The CDR3 is 13 residues long. In DNA, the CDR3 is TGTGCCAGCAGTTCAAAATTGAACACTGAAGCTTTCTTT. Amino acids: CASSSKLNTEAFF.

This clone has just one count. The gene calls are TRBV3-1 (or the pseudogene TRBV3-2) and TRBJ1-1; 7 bases fit TRBD1. Germline CDR1 and CDR2: LGHDT and YNNKEL (reference sequence). With 4 bases clipped from V and 4 bases from J, the junction kept 12 bases outside the gene matches. This CDR3 has 16 residues. The CDR3 spells CASSRGPPGGGTEAFF. The DNA of the CDR3 is TGTGCCAGCAGCCGAGGACCTCCAGGGGGAGGCACTGAAGCTTTCTTT.

The chain links TRBV7-2 to TRBJ2-7; 8 bases are a match to TRBD1. CDR3 size: 15 residues. Germline V gives CDR1 SGHTA, CDR2 FQGNSA. Trimming at V came to 4 bases and at J to 0 bases, leaving 5 bases not matched to a gene. CDR3 coding DNA: TGTGCCAGCAGCTCGGACAGGGTCTTCTCCTACGAGCAGTACTTC. This translates into CASSSDRVFSYEQYF.

The chain has TRBV6-1 and TRBJ2-1; 9 bases align to TRBD1. Germline CDR1 is MNHNS and CDR2 is SASEGT. Trimming at V came to 3 bases and at J to 7 bases, leaving 4 bases not matched to a gene. The CDR3 has 14 residues. DNA of the CDR3: TGTGCCAGCAGTGACCGGGACAGGGAAAATGAGCAGTTCTTC. It specifies CASSDRDRENEQFF.

The chain has TRBV12-3 or TRBV12-4 and TRBJ1-5, with a possible D match to TRBD1 (5 bases). Trimming left V 5 bases short and J 12 bases short, with 17 bases between. The CDR3 is made up of 13 amino acids. This CDR3 reads CASSLLPQGGQHF. DNA for the CDR3: TGTGCCAGCAGTCTACTACCCCAGGGCGGCCAGCATTTT.

The count of this clone is one. This chain connects TRBV6-6 to TRBJ1-4, with D perhaps TRBD1 (5 bases). This CDR3 comprises 16 residues. Germline CDR1 reads MNHNY; CDR2 reads SVGAGI (reference sequence). Trimming cost V 8 bases and J 4 bases, with 20 bases left between them. CDR3 DNA sequence: TGTGCCAGCTTGCGCCGGGCGGGGCGACATAATGAAAAACTGTTTTTT. This codes for CASLRRAGRHNEKLFF.

The V call is TRBV30, the J call TRBJ1-1; 8 nucleotides agree with TRBD1. V shed 1 base and J 12 bases; nucleotides not matched to a gene: 16. The CDR3 extends over 15 amino acids. Germline loops: CDR1 GTSNPN, CDR2 SVGIG (reference sequence). CDR3 DNA: TGTGCCTGGAGTGAGGATAAAGGACAGGGAACGCGATCTTTCTTT. As protein: CAWSEDKGQGTRSFF.

In DNA, the CDR3 is TGTGCCACCCCACCCACACCCACAACTAATGAAAAACTGTTTTTT. Translation: CATPPTPTTNEKLFF. J is TRBJ1-4 and V is TRBV24-1; no reliable D call. Germline CDR1 is KGHDR and CDR2 is SFDVKD. The V gene lost 9 bases and the J gene lost 0 bases, with 13 bases spanning the gap. This CDR3 spans 15 amino acids.